This TCR beta chain was retrieved from a study of CD8 T cells in ankylosing spondylitis. Findings and limits, study-wide: Some motif variants were previously reported in reactive arthritis synovial fluid and blood. Among TCR beta sequences, a motif of 7 to 9 highly homologous variants appeared characteristic of ankylosing spondylitis blood. Disease-linked clones were reportedly significantly enriched in matched ankylosing spondylitis synovial fluid.

This CDR3 region has 12 residues. Germline V lookup: CDR1 MGHDK, CDR2 SYGVNS. Trimming stripped 6 bases from V and 6 bases from J, with 11 bases between. This clonotype has ten or more counts. The target antigen is unknown. Libraries for TCR beta were made by quantitative 5'-RACE with molecular barcodes. TCRdb passed the 5' RACE reads through MiXCR, listing each CDR3 protein once. Altogether over 75,000 distinct CDR3 sequences are present, 8.8% being singletons, with the ten largest covering approximately 4.8%. This chain links TRBV25-1 with TRBJ1-2; a weak D match, TRBD1 (5 bases). The specimen was blood, either unsorted or a sorted T cell fraction (not recorded which). This TCR came from a male donor with ankylosing spondylitis or in good health (not recorded which). The CDR3 nucleotides read TGTGCCAGCAGGATAGGGGCGGATGGCTACACCTTC. Encoded protein: CASRIGADGYTF.